These 9 T cell receptor beta chains share one sample of origin, sequenced in a study of shared clonotypes between healthy human individuals. The data were produced by immunoSEQ multiplex PCR, yet TCRdb's version contains in-frame clones alone and is incomplete. This sample has about 710,000 clones; over 60% occur once, and the top ten carry around 1.7%. The sequencing input was memory CD4+ T cells sorted from blood. Specified subset: CD45RA-negative fraction. The receptors were sampled from a woman in her twenties or thirties in good health.

The rearrangement links TRBV5-1 to TRBJ2-3; perhaps D is TRBD1 or TRBD2 (5 bases each). Trimming took 3 bases from V and 2 from J, leaving 16 bases between them. The CDR3 extends over 16 amino acids. Germline CDR1 reads SGHRS; CDR2 reads YFSETQ. CDR3: CASSSRRDLPTDTQYF. CDR3 nucleotides: TGCGCCAGCAGCTCGCGTCGGGACCTACCCACAGATACGCAGTATTTT.

The chain carries TRBV7-9 and TRBJ2-3, with 8 positions matching TRBD1. V trimming: 3 bases; J trimming: 2 bases; junction bases outside the gene matches: 4. The CDR3 totals 15 residues. The germline V gene has CDR1 SEHNR and CDR2 FQNEAQ (reference sequence). The CDR3 loop reads CASSFRDRPTDTQYF. CDR3 in DNA: TGTGCCAGCAGCTTCCGGGACAGGCCCACAGATACGCAGTATTTT.

V and J are TRBV19 and TRBJ2-1; 8 nucleotides agree with TRBD2. CDR1 is LNHDA and CDR2 is SQIVND in the germline V gene (reference sequence). V lost 4 bases and J lost 6; bases outside the gene matches: 11. The length of the CDR3 is 16 residues. CDR3 loop: CASSTLPGGRFNEQFF. The CDR3 DNA follows: TGTGCCAGTAGTACCCTTCCGGGAGGGCGCTTCAATGAGCAGTTCTTC.

In regard to this clone: Other DNA sequences from this sample encode an identical CDR3 as well. V gene TRBV25-1 combines with J gene TRBJ1-1; 7 bases map to TRBD1. This CDR3 is built from 14 residues. J lost 2 bases, V lost 3 bases, and 3 bases had no gene match. The germline V gene encodes CDR1 MGHDK and CDR2 SYGVNS. This chain's CDR3 is CASSETGRNTEAFF. DNA for the CDR3: TGTGCCAGCAGTGAGACAGGGCGAAACACTGAAGCTTTCTTT. Together with reference TRBV25-1 and TRBJ1-1, the CDR3 gives the full variable domain: EADIYQTPRYLVIGTGKKITLECSQTMGHDKMYWYQQDPGMELHLIHYSYGVNSTEKGDLSSESTVSRIRTEHFPLTLESARPSHTSQYLCASSETGRNTEAFFGQGTRLTVV.

Points on this clone: Distinct nucleotide sequences in the sample also encode this CDR3. The chain employs TRBV18 and TRBJ1-5; D may be TRBD1 (6 bases). The germline V and J ends were trimmed by 3 bases and 4 bases, with 10 bases remaining between them. The CDR3 is 14 amino acids. From germline, CDR1 is KGHSH and CDR2 LQKENI. CDR3 nucleotides: TGTGCCAGCTCACCGTCGAGGGGGAATCAGCCCCAGCATTTT. Translation gives CASSPSRGNQPQHF.

CDR3 DNA: TGTGCCAGCAGCCGGGACTACTCAAGCACAGATACGCAGTATTTT. Its translation is CASSRDYSSTDTQYF. The genes are TRBV7-2 and TRBJ2-3, with 7 bases identical to TRBD2. The CDR3 is 15 amino acids. The V segment lost 5 bases and the J segment 0 bases; nucleotides outside the gene matches: 5. Germline lookup yields CDR1 SGHTA and CDR2 FQGNSA.

The chain links TRBV30 to TRBJ2-2, with a tentative D call TRBD1 (6 bases). The CDR3 consists of 13 residues. With 0 bases removed from V and 5 bases from J, the gap between germline ends came to 7 bases. CDR1 is GTSNPN and CDR2 is SVGIG in the germline V gene (reference sequence). The chain's CDR3 is CAWSVGGTGELFF. CDR3 coding DNA: TGTGCCTGGAGTGTAGGGGGAACCGGGGAGCTGTTTTTT.

Notes on this clone: This specimen includes other DNA sequences encoding the same CDR3. The genes are TRBV11-2 and TRBJ2-5; TRBD1 is a possible D gene (6 bases). The germline CDR1 and CDR2 sequences are SGHAT and FQNNGV. V dropped 1 base and J dropped 5 bases, with 11 bases sitting between them. The CDR3 runs 14 residues. CDR3 sequence: CASSLAVGGETQYF. The CDR3 DNA reads as TGTGCCAGCAGCTTAGCTGTTGGGGGCGAGACCCAGTACTTC.

This chain links TRBV30 with TRBJ2-1; 10 nucleotides match TRBD2. The germline gives CDR1 GTSNPN, CDR2 SVGIG (reference sequence). V shed 8 bases and J 5 bases; nucleotides not matched to a gene: 9. The CDR3 is made up of 14 amino acids. The CDR3 loop reads CAASSGSTDNEQFF. CDR3 nucleotides: TGTGCCGCATCTAGCGGGAGCACCGACAATGAGCAGTTCTTC.